This TCR beta chain was obtained from a study of CD8+ T cells in alopecia areata. Looking at the study overall: Tofacitinib was given for 6 to 18 months, then stopped for 6 months.

Study conclusions and caveats: Clonality in lesional scalp, especially alopecia totalis/universalis, exceeded that of normal scalp.

Sorting separated CD4+ and CD8+ T cells out of PBMCs. The germline gives CDR1 GTSNPN, CDR2 SVGIG (reference sequence). The CDR3 sequence is 12 residues long. Trimming cost V 6 bases and J 6 bases, with 9 bases left between them. Notes on this clone: What it recognizes is unknown.

As the sequencing template, cDNA was produced by extracting RNA and reverse transcribing it. Data came from immunoSEQ multiplex PCR; TCRdb stores just in-frame clones and leaves some out. This sample has about 150,000 clones, with around three fifths found just once. This sample comprised CD4+ T cells sorted from blood, obtained at week 0. V and J are TRBV30 and TRBJ1-6, with D perhaps TRBD1 (6 bases). This TCR derives from a human donor with alopecia areata. The CDR3 protein is CACTGLNSPLHF. The CDR3 region has the DNA TGTGCCTGTACAGGGCTTAATTCACCCCTCCACTTT.